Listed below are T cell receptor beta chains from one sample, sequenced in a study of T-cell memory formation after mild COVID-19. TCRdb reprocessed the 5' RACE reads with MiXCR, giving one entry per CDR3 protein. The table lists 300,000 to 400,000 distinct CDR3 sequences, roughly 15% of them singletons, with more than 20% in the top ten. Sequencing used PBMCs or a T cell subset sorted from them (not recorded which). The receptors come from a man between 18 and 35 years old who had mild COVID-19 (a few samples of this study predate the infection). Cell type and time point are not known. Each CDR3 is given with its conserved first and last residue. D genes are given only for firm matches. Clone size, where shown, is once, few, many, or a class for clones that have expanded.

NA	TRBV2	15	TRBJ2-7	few	TGTGCCAGCAGTGAACGGGGTGGTAGTCGACGCGAGCAGTACTTC	CASSERGGSRREQYF
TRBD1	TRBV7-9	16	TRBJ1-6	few	TGTGCCAGCAGCCCACGGGACAGTGGGGCCAATTCACCCCTCCACTTT	CASSPRDSGANSPLHF
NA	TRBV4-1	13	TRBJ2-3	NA	TGCGCCAGCAGAATCGTGGGGACAGATACGCAGTATTTT	CASRIVGTDTQYF
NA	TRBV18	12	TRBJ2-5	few	TGTGCCAGCTCGGCGGCGGATGAGACCCAGTACTTC	CASSAADETQYF
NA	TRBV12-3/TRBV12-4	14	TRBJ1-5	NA	TGTGCCAGCAGCACCGGGACTTTTTGGGAGCCCCAGCATTTT	CASSTGTFWEPQHF
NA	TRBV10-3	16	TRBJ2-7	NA	TGTGCCATCAGTGAGTTACAGTGGCGGGGCCACTACGAGCAGTACTTC	CAISELQWRGHYEQYF
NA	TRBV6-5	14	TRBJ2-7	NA	TGTGCCAGCAGTTACTCGGCAGGACGCTACGAGCAGTACTTC	CASSYSAGRYEQYF
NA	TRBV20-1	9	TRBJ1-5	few	TGCAGTCTTCATCAGCCCCAGCATTTT	CSLHQPQHF
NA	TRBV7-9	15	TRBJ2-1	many	TGTGCCAGCAGCTTAGTACTGGGGAGTAACAATGAGCAGTTCTTC	CASSLVLGSNNEQFF
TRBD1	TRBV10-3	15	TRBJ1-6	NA	TGTGCCATCAGCTCCTCGACAGGGTGGAATTCACCCCTCCACTTT	CAISSSTGWNSPLHF
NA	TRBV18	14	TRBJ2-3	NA	TGTGCCAGCTCACCACTCCGGAGCACAGATACGCAGTATTTT	CASSPLRSTDTQYF
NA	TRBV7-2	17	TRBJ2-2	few	TGTGCCAGCAGCTTAGCGCTTCTGGCCGGCGGCACCGGGGAGCTGTTTTTT	CASSLALLAGGTGELFF
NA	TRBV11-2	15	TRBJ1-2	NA	TGTGCCAGCAGCTCGCCACGACAGACTAACTATGGCTACACCTTC	CASSSPRQTNYGYTF
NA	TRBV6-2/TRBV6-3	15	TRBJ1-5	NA	TGTGCCAGCAGGTACGAACAGGGTGTGAATCAGCCCCAGCATTTT	CASRYEQGVNQPQHF
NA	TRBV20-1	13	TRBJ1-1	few	TGCAGTGCTAGAGATCCCAGAGGCACTGAAGCTTTCTTT	CSARDPRGTEAFF
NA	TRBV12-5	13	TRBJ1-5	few	TGTGCTAGTGGCAGAGACAGAATCCAGCCCCAGCATTTT	CASGRDRIQPQHF
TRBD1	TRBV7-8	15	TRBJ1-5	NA	TGTGCCAGCAGCAACGACAGGGCCTTCAATCAGCCCCAGCATTTT	CASSNDRAFNQPQHF
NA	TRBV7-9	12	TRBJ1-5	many	TGTGCCAGCAGCCTTAACAATCAGCCCCAGCATTTT	CASSLNNQPQHF
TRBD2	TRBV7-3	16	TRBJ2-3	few	TGTGCCAGCAGCTCCCGGGGTAGCGGGGTGGCAGATACGCAGTATTTT	CASSSRGSGVADTQYF
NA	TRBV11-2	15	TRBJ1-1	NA	TGTGCCAGCAGCTTAAGCCGGGATGTGAACACTGAAGCTTTCTTT	CASSLSRDVNTEAFF
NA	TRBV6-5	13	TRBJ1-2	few	TGTGCCAGCAGTCGGACAGATGACTATGGCTACACCTTC	CASSRTDDYGYTF
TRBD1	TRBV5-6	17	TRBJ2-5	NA	TGTGCCAGCAGCTCCACCCTCGGACAGGGGGCGGGAGAGACCCAGTACTTC	CASSSTLGQGAGETQYF
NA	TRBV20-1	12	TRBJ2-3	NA	TGCAGTGCTAGACCAGGCACAGATACGCAGTATTTT	CSARPGTDTQYF
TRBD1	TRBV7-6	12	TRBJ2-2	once	TGTGCCAGCAGGGACAGGGCCGGGGAGCTGTTTTTT	CASRDRAGELFF
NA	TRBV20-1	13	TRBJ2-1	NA	TGCAGTGCTAGCGGGACCTTCTGGAATGAGCAGTTCTTC	CSASGTFWNEQFF
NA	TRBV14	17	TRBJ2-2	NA	TGTGCCAGCAGCCAAGTCCCCGGGTTTGGGGACACCAGGGAGCTGTTTTTT	CASSQVPGFGDTRELFF
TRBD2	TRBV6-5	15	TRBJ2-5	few	TGTGCCAGCAGTTACGGAGCGGGGGACCAAGAGACCCAGTACTTC	CASSYGAGDQETQYF
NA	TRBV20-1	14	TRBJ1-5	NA	TGCAGTGCTAGGCCAGGGACTTCGGGTCAGCCCCAGCATTTT	CSARPGTSGQPQHF
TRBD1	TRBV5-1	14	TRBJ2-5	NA	TGCGCCAGCAGCTTCCAAGGGGGCAGGGAGACCCAGTACTTC	CASSFQGGRETQYF
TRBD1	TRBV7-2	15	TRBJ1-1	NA	TGTGCCAGCAGCTTAGGGACAGGGGGGAAACAAGAAGCTTTCTTT	CASSLGTGGKQEAFF
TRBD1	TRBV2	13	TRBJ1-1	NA	TGTGCCAGCAGGCAGGGGGAGGGCACTGAAGCTTTCTTT	CASRQGEGTEAFF
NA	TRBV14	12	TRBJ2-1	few	TGTGCCAGCAGCCAAGGCCGGGAGAAGCAGTTCTTC	CASSQGREKQFF
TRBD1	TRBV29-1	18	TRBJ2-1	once	TGCAGCGCTGAACTAATTACAGGGGGCAACAACATTTACAATGAGCAGTTCTTC	CSAELITGGNNIYNEQFF
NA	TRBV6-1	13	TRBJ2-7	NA	TGTGCCAGCAGGGCGGGGGCCGCCTACGAGCAGTACTTC	CASRAGAAYEQYF
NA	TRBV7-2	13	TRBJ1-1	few	TGTGCCAGCAGCCCTCACTGGAACACTGAAGCTTTCTTT	CASSPHWNTEAFF
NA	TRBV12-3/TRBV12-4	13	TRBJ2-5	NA	TGTGCCAGCAGGACAGGCAGCGGGAAGACCCAGTACTTC	CASRTGSGKTQYF
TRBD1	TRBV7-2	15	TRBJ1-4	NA	TGTGCCAGCAGCTTTACCGGGACAGTCCCTGAAAAACTGTTTTTT	CASSFTGTVPEKLFF
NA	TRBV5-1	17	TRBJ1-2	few	TGCGCCAGCAGCTTGGATGGCAGGCGGGAAGCTAACTATGGCTACACCTTC	CASSLDGRREANYGYTF
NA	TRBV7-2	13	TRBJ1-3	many	TGTGCCAGCAGCCCAGAGGCAGGAAACACCATATATTTT	CASSPEAGNTIYF
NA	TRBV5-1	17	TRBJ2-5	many	TGCGCCAGCAGCCCGGGACCGGGGGAACCCTCTTGGGAGACCCAGTACTTC	CASSPGPGEPSWETQYF
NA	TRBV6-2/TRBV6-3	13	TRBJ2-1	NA	TGTGCCAGCATTGGACTATACTACAATGAGCAGTTCTTC	CASIGLYYNEQFF
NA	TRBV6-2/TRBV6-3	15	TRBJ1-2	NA	TGTGCCAGCAGTTACGCCTTTCAGTTACACTATGGCTACACCTTC	CASSYAFQLHYGYTF
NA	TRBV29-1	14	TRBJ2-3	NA	TGCAGCGTTCTACAGGGAAGGTTCACAGATACGCAGTATTTT	CSVLQGRFTDTQYF
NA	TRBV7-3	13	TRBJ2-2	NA	TGTGCCAGCGCAGCATCGAACACCGGGGAGCTGTTTTTT	CASAASNTGELFF
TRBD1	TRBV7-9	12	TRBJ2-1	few	TGTGCCAGCAGCGAAAGGGGGCGTGAGCAGTTCTTC	CASSERGREQFF
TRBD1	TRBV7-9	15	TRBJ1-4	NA	TGTGCCAGCAGCCGTCCGGGACAGGGTCATGAAAAACTGTTTTTT	CASSRPGQGHEKLFF
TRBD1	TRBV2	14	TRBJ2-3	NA	TGTGCCAGCAGTCGAGACAGGGGACCAGATACGCAGTATTTT	CASSRDRGPDTQYF